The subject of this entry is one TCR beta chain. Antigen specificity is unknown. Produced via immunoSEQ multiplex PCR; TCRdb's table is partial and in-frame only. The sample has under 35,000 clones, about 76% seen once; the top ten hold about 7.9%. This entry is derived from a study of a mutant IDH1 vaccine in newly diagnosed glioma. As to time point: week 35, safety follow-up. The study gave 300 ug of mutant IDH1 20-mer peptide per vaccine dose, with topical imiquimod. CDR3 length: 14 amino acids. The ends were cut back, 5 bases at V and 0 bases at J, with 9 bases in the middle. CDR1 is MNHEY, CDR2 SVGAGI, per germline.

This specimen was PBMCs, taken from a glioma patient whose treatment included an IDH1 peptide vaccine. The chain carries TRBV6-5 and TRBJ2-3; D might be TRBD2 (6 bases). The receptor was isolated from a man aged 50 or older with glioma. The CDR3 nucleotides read TGTGCCAGCAGTCGACTAGTGAGCACAGATACGCAGTATTTT. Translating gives CASSRLVSTDTQYF.